This record covers a single T cell receptor (beta chain). Germline V CDR1 and CDR2: SGHRS, YFSETQ. This CDR3 is 15 amino acids long. The data are from a study of T cells expressing NK-cell markers. Reprocessing the 5' RACE reads, TCRdb reports a single entry for every CDR3 protein and omits DNA. This table lists about 20,000 distinct CDR3 sequences. The rearrangement joins TRBV5-1 to TRBJ2-7; there is no DNA to check the TCRdb D call of TRBD2. The sample consisted of blood T cells: a sorted CD56 or NKG2C T cell subset, CD4+ or CD8+ T cells, or bulk PBMC T cells (not recorded which). The sequence was obtained from a man aged 18-75 years in good health. The chain's CDR3 is CASSLLAGGPSEQYF.